The 27 T cell receptor beta chains listed next were all sequenced from one sample in a study of shared clonotypes between healthy human individuals (TCRdb year 2020). The library was obtained by the immunoSEQ multiplex PCR assay. As stored in TCRdb, this immuneACCESS dataset retains in-frame rearrangements with V and J assigned. A fraction of the clones does not appear; measured against another copy, unresolved V genes explain less than half of the discrepancy, and the remainder lacks a known reason. This sample comprises 550,000 to 600,000 clones, roughly 79% of them detected only once. The top ten hold around 12% of the sample. The material sequenced was PBMCs. Receptors were obtained from a woman aged 40 to 50 in good health. Some clones in this sample may be carry-over from other donors' samples.

The CDR3 is CASSPPGHKNTGELFF. CDR3 DNA: TGTGCCAGCAGCCCCCCGGGCCATAAAAACACCGGGGAGCTGTTTTTT. V is TRBV5-4 and J is TRBJ2-2; D is uncertain. This CDR3 region has 16 residues. Trimming took off 4 bases at V and 2 bases at J, with 15 bases between the two ends. Per the germline V gene, CDR1 is SGHNT and CDR2 is YYREEE (reference sequence).

To note about this clone: A much larger clone lies a single base off, so this may be a read error. The chain employs TRBV5-4 and TRBJ2-1; TRBD2 matches at 10 bases. Germline CDR1 SGHNT, CDR2 YYREEE (reference sequence). The V segment lost 6 bases and the J segment 4 bases; nucleotides outside the gene matches: 7. This CDR3 spans 15 amino acids. CDR3 coding DNA: TGTGCCAGCAAAAAAGGGACTAGCGCGTACAATGAGCAGTTCTTC. It is translated as CASKKGTSAYNEQFF.

This clone was found once. This rearrangement joins TRBV28 to TRBJ2-2, with a possible D match to TRBD1 (7 bases). Trimming removed 5 bases from V and 0 bases from J, with 13 bases in between. The CDR3 is 16 residues long. Germline V CDR1 and CDR2: MDHEN, SYDVKM. The CDR3 DNA is TGTGCCAGCAGTCCTGCGGGGACAGCGAACACCGGGGAGCTGTTTTTT. Protein: CASSPAGTANTGELFF.

This chain links TRBV23-1 with TRBJ2-6; D is unclear. TRBV23-1 is treated as an ORF (open reading frame) with a function not yet certain. The CDR3 has 15 amino acids. Trimming took off 4 bases at V and 4 bases at J, with 11 bases between the two ends. The CDR3 region has the DNA TGCGCCAGCAGTCGCGAAACTTGGGGGGCCAACGTCCTGACTTTC. As protein: CASSRETWGANVLTF.

The rearrangement links TRBV9 to TRBJ2-7; no firm D call. CDR3 length equals 13 residues. Trimming took off 0 bases at V and 6 bases at J, with 10 bases between the two ends. CDR1 and CDR2 from the germline V gene are SGDLS and YYNGEE. The CDR3 nucleotides are TGTGCCAGCAGCGTAGTGGCAGCCTCCGAGCAGTACTTC. This translates into CASSVVAASEQYF.

Here the CDR3 reads CASTTDSSSGEQYF. The CDR3 coding sequence is TGTGCCAGCACCACGGACAGTTCCTCGGGCGAGCAGTACTTC. The chain employs TRBV6-1 and TRBJ2-7, with D perhaps matching TRBD1 (6 bases). CDR1 is MNHNS and CDR2 is SASEGT in the germline V gene. The CDR3 sequence is 14 residues long. V lost 7 bases and J 6 bases, leaving 19 bases between the germline ends.

This clone is a singleton in its sample. The V call is TRBV11-2, the J call TRBJ2-1, with D unresolved. CDR3 length: 12 residues. Germline values: CDR1 SGHAT, CDR2 FQNNGV. The V end was cut by 2 bases, the J end by 5 bases, with 4 bases between. The CDR3 DNA sequence: TGTGCCAGCAGCTTAACACACAATGAGCAGTTCTTC. Its translation: CASSLTHNEQFF.

V and J are TRBV28 and TRBJ2-7, with D perhaps TRBD1 or TRBD2 (7 bases each). Per germline, CDR1 MDHEN and CDR2 SYDVKM. CDR3 length equals 16 residues. V was shortened by 2 bases and J by 6 bases, with 20 bases between the two germline ends. The CDR3 loop reads CASSLRQGGVSTEQYF. CDR3 DNA sequence: TGTGCCAGCAGTTTACGGCAGGGGGGGGTATCAACCGAGCAGTACTTC. Drawing the rest from reference TRBV28 and TRBJ2-7, the complete variable domain is DVKVTQSSRYLVKRTGEKVFLECVQDMDHENMFWYRQDPGLGLRLIYFSYDVKMKEKGDIPEGYSVSREKKERFSLILESASTNQTSMYLCASSLRQGGVSTEQYFGPGTRLTVT.

V and J are TRBV28 and TRBJ2-1; 8 bases are shared with TRBD1. Germline CDR1 and CDR2: MDHEN and SYDVKM. The CDR3 is 19 residues long. The trim removed 2 bases at V and 7 bases at J, leaving 19 bases unmatched. The CDR3 sequence: CASSLRPRLMTGDGNEQFF. The CDR3 bases are TGTGCCAGCAGTTTACGCCCCAGATTGATGACAGGGGATGGGAATGAGCAGTTCTTC.

CDR3 sequence (DNA): TGTGCCAGTAGTATAGGTGCTAGCGGGGGCTACGAGCAGTACTTC. Translating it yields CASSIGASGGYEQYF. J is TRBJ2-7 and V is TRBV19, with 10 bases that match TRBD2. The CDR3 totals 15 residues. V shed 1 base, J shed 3 bases, and the junction held 3 bases outside the gene matches. From germline, CDR1 is LNHDA and CDR2 SQIVND (reference sequence).

The V and J genes are TRBV27 and TRBJ2-3, with TRBD2 matching over 7 bases. The length of the CDR3 is 14 residues. Trimming took 7 bases from V and 4 from J; bases not matched to a gene: 8. Germline V gene lookup returns CDR1 MNHEY and CDR2 SMNVEV (reference sequence). The CDR3 sequence: CASTLLRGADTQYF. The CDR3 coding sequence is TGTGCCAGCACTCTTCTCCGGGGGGCAGATACGCAGTATTTT.

Details on this clone: A far larger clone differs by one base, so this is likely a read error. This chain uses TRBV19 with TRBJ1-1, with unresolved D. V lost 4 bases and J lost 4, with 16 bases in between. The CDR3 consists of 15 residues. Germline loops: CDR1 LNHDA, CDR2 SQIVND (reference sequence). Written as DNA, the CDR3 is TGTGCCAGTAGTACAATAGGGTCGGGGAGCACTGAAGCTTTCTTT. Protein sequence: CASSTIGSGSTEAFF.

The chain joins TRBV7-9 to TRBJ2-1; 11 bases are shared with TRBD2. The germline V gene encodes CDR1 SEHNR and CDR2 FQNEAQ (reference sequence). The length of the CDR3 is 18 residues. The ends lost 5 bases at V and 0 bases at J; junction bases unmatched: 9. CDR3 loop: CASSRGTSGTSSYNEQFF. CDR3 coding DNA: TGTGCCAGCAGCCGTGGGACTAGCGGTACGAGCTCCTACAATGAGCAGTTCTTC.

CDR3: CASSLEVREYNEQFF. The DNA of the CDR3 is TGTGCCAGCAGCTTGGAGGTGAGGGAGTACAATGAGCAGTTCTTC. The V call is TRBV5-8, the J call TRBJ2-1, with D possibly being TRBD2 (5 bases). V was cut by 0 bases and J by 4 bases, with 11 bases left in between. CDR3 length: 15 residues. CDR1 is SGHTS and CDR2 is YDEGEE in the germline V gene.

The chain is built from TRBV5-8 and TRBJ2-5; the match to TRBD2 covers 10 bases. In germline, CDR1 is SGHTS, CDR2 YDEGEE. CDR3 length equals 16 residues. V was clipped by 4 bases and J by 5 bases; unmatched bases: 11. CDR3 sequence (DNA): TGTGCCAGCAGCCTGGCTCTAGCGGGAGTTTGGGAGACCCAGTACTTC. This encodes CASSLALAGVWETQYF.

V gene TRBV5-4 combines with J gene TRBJ2-1; 10 nucleotides line up with TRBD2. Trimming removed 4 bases from V and 5 bases from J; junction bases left unmatched: 9. Looked up from germline, CDR1 is SGHNT and CDR2 is YYREEE (reference sequence). CDR3 length: 16 residues. CDR3 coding DNA: TGTGCCAGCAGCCGGTACACTAGCGGGAACAACAATGAGCAGTTCTTC. Its protein is CASSRYTSGNNNEQFF.

This clone was seen many times. V usage is TRBV4-2 and J usage is TRBJ2-1; D is ambiguous. V lost 1 base, J lost 6 bases, and 10 bases lay in between. The CDR3 length is 14 residues. Germline V lookup: CDR1 LGHNA, CDR2 YNFKEQ. CDR3 nucleotides: TGTGCCAGCAGCCAAGGCGGCCCCAGCAATGAGCAGTTCTTC. Encoded protein: CASSQGGPSNEQFF.

The chain couples TRBV10-1 to TRBJ1-1; 8 bases line up with TRBD1. The CDR3 runs 12 residues. J gave up 7 bases and V 2 bases, and 0 bases lay outside the gene matches. Per germline, CDR1 WNHNN and CDR2 SYGVQD (reference sequence). CDR3 sequence: CASSEGQGEAFF. CDR3 in DNA: TGCGCCAGCAGTGAGGGACAGGGTGAAGCTTTCTTT.

Comment on this clone: The junction and the germline gene differ at one end; a read error may be behind it. This CDR3 is also generated by other DNA sequences in the sample. This CDR3 reads CASSLGGTNEKLFF. CDR3 in DNA: TGTGCCAGCAGTTTAGGGGGTACTAATGAAAAACTGTTTTTT. V and J are TRBV11-2 and TRBJ1-4, with a weak D call TRBD1 (6 bases). Per germline, CDR1 SGHAT and CDR2 FQNNGV. This CDR3 region has 14 residues.

This clone was counted once. A far larger clone is just one base off, so this is likely a read error. This specimen includes other DNA sequences encoding the same CDR3. The chain employs TRBV7-9 and TRBJ1-1, with 10 bases fitting TRBD1. The CDR3 is made up of 16 amino acids. Germline V gives CDR1 SEHNR, CDR2 FQNEAQ (reference sequence). V was clipped by 5 bases and J by 0 bases; unmatched bases: 6. In nucleotides, the CDR3 is TGTGCCAGCAGCCTACGGACAGGGGGGATGAACACTGAAGCTTTCTTT. Translation gives CASSLRTGGMNTEAFF.

J is TRBJ1-5 and V is TRBV15; 7 bases map to TRBD1. CDR1 and CDR2 (germline): LNHNV, YYDKDF (reference sequence). The CDR3 loop spans 15 amino acids. J gave up 2 bases and V 5 bases, and 6 bases lay outside the gene matches. The CDR3, as DNA: TGTGCCACCAGCGCCTCCACAGGGGGCAATCAGCCCCAGCATTTT. Amino acids: CATSASTGGNQPQHF.

A word on this clone: A clone one base away is much larger, so this may be a read error. The V call is TRBV11-2, the J call TRBJ1-1; a weak D match, TRBD1 (5 bases). V was pared by 1 base and J by 1 base, with 7 bases between. There are 14 residues in the CDR3. Germline V gene sequence: CDR1 SGHAT, CDR2 FQNNGV. In DNA form, the CDR3 reads TGTGCCAGCAGCTTAGCACAGGAGAACACTGAAGCTTTCTTT. Residues: CASSLAQENTEAFF.

V and J are TRBV28 and TRBJ2-2; 7 nucleotides line up with TRBD2. V was pared by 8 bases and J by 1 base, with 10 bases of the junction left unmatched. The germline CDR1 and CDR2 sequences are MDHEN and SYDVKM. This CDR3 is built from 16 residues. Here the CDR3 reads CASPPAERENTGELFF. The CDR3 DNA follows: TGTGCCAGCCCCCCAGCCGAGCGGGAGAACACCGGGGAGCTGTTTTTT.

About this clone itself: A read error is possible here, since a much larger clone lies one base away. The chain is built from TRBV7-9 and TRBJ1-5, with D unclear. Per germline, CDR1 SEHNR and CDR2 FQNEAQ (reference sequence). Between the trimmed V and J ends, which lost 11 bases and 3 bases, there was a span of 11 bases. The CDR3 extends over 12 amino acids. The CDR3 loop reads CAGNIDNQPQHF. The CDR3 bases are TGTGCCGGCAACATCGACAATCAGCCCCAGCATTTT.

The CDR3 loop reads CASSPGQGSLQPQHF. DNA for the CDR3: TGTGCCAGCAGCCCCGGACAGGGAAGTTTGCAGCCCCAGCATTTT. V and J are TRBV7-9 and TRBJ1-5; TRBD1 agrees at 8 bases. Per germline, CDR1 SEHNR and CDR2 FQNEAQ (reference sequence). The CDR3 length is 15 residues. Trimming removed 5 bases from V and 7 bases from J; junction bases left unmatched: 10.

A single count supports this clone. The chain is built from TRBV6-5 and TRBJ2-1; TRBD2 matches 9 bases. CDR1 and CDR2 (germline): MNHEY, SVGAGI. With 5 bases clipped from V and 7 bases from J, the junction kept 6 bases outside the gene matches. The CDR3 contains 14 residues. CDR3 nucleotide sequence: TGTGCCAGCAGTCGTACTAGCGGGCCAAATGAGCAGTTCTTC. Translation: CASSRTSGPNEQFF.

This clone was seen once. Possible read error: a much larger clone is one base away. Given the absence of the conserved phenylalanine or tryptophan at the CDR3 end, a read error is likely. The V call is TRBV29-1, the J call TRBJ2-7; 8 bases are a match to TRBD2. The CDR3 totals 15 residues. Trimming at V came to 6 bases and at J to 4 bases, leaving 14 bases not matched to a gene. Germline V gene lookup returns CDR1 SQVTM and CDR2 ANQGSEA. The CDR3 coding sequence is TGCAGCGTCCCCGGGGGGGCTAGCGACATTTACGAGCAGTACCTC. Protein product: CSVPGGASDIYEQYL.